The 10 T cell receptor beta chains given below trace back to one sample, sequenced in a study of pediatric ulcerative colitis. Sequencing used immunoSEQ multiplex PCR; TCRdb keeps in-frame clones, though not all of them. Among some 25,000 clones listed, about 69% were seen once. During colonoscopy, one to two rectal pinch biopsies were collected. Sequenced: gut tissue. Source of these receptors: a boy aged 5-17 years with severe ulcerative colitis.

The chain has TRBV6-5 and TRBJ2-7, with D unclear. In germline, CDR1 is MNHEY, CDR2 SVGAGI. The CDR3 is made up of 15 amino acids. V shed 5 bases and J shed 0 bases, with 14 bases lying between them. The CDR3 here is CASSLGFPVSYEQYF. CDR3 coding DNA: TGTGCCAGCAGTCTGGGTTTCCCGGTCTCCTACGAGCAGTACTTC.

This clone was recorded once. The V call is TRBV2, the J call TRBJ2-3; unclear D gene. From germline, CDR1 is SNHLY and CDR2 FYNNEI. The CDR3 sequence is 12 residues long. V dropped 4 bases and J dropped 3 bases, with 5 bases sitting between them. This chain's CDR3 is CASSVSTDTQYF. The CDR3 coding sequence is TGTGCCAGCAGTGTATCGACAGATACGCAGTATTTT.

The CDR3 loop reads CASSIGQETQYF. The CDR3 coding sequence is TGTGCCAGTAGTATAGGGCAAGAGACCCAGTACTTC. The rearrangement uses TRBV19 and TRBJ2-5, with D unclear. V lost 1 base and J 2 bases, leaving 2 bases between the germline ends. CDR1 is LNHDA and CDR2 is SQIVND in the germline V gene (reference sequence). CDR3 size: 12 residues.

The chain recombines TRBV6-6 with TRBJ1-5, with a tentative D call TRBD1 (6 bases). The V end was cut by 5 bases, the J end by 16 bases, with 18 bases between. From germline, CDR1 is MNHNY and CDR2 SVGAGI (reference sequence). The CDR3 covers 12 residues. CDR3 region: CASSMGTLDIHF. The CDR3 DNA is TGTGCCAGCAGTATGGGGACATTAGATATACATTTT.

This chain uses TRBV29-1 with TRBJ2-1; D is undetermined. The CDR3 is 11 amino acids. Trimming removed 7 bases from V and 6 bases from J, with 10 bases in between. Germline loops: CDR1 SQVTM, CDR2 ANQGSEA. CDR3 sequence reads: CSGKPRNEQFF. CDR3 bases: TGCAGCGGAAAGCCTCGCAATGAGCAGTTCTTC.

The rearrangement uses TRBV2 and TRBJ2-7; D gene uncertain. CDR3 length: 13 amino acids. Germline lookup yields CDR1 SNHLY and CDR2 FYNNEI. The V gene lost 0 bases and the J gene lost 3 bases, with 6 bases spanning the gap. CDR3 DNA sequence: TGTGCCAGCAGTGAAGCTCAGCGCTACGAGCAGTACTTC. This gives the protein CASSEAQRYEQYF.

This clone occurred a few times. As DNA, the CDR3 is TGTGCCAGCAGCTTGACTAGCGGAAACAATGAGCAGTTCTTC. Protein: CASSLTSGNNEQFF. The chain carries TRBV7-9 and TRBJ2-1, with 9 bases that match TRBD2. Trimming removed 3 bases from V and 5 bases from J; junction bases left unmatched: 2. Germline V gene sequence: CDR1 SEHNR, CDR2 FQNEAQ (reference sequence). This CDR3 is built from 14 residues.

This chain uses TRBV29-1 with TRBJ1-2; D is unresolved. Trimming stripped 6 bases from V and 5 bases from J, with 13 bases between. The germline gives CDR1 SQVTM, CDR2 ANQGSEA. This CDR3 region has 12 residues. The CDR3 sequence: CSVLGQLYGYTF. CDR3 DNA sequence: TGCAGCGTACTCGGTCAGTTATATGGCTACACCTTC.

The chain is built from TRBV19 and TRBJ1-1; unclear D gene. Trimming cost V 4 bases and J 1 base, with 7 bases left between them. This CDR3 has 13 amino acids. Germline CDR1 reads LNHDA; CDR2 reads SQIVND (reference sequence). CDR3: CASSRSGNTEAFF. The CDR3 DNA follows: TGTGCCAGTAGTAGATCAGGGAACACTGAAGCTTTCTTT. The full variable domain, its missing parts supplied by reference TRBV19 and TRBJ1-1, is DGGITQSPKYLFRKEGQNVTLSCEQNLNHDAMYWYRQDPGQGLRLIYYSQIVNDFQKGDIAEGYSVSREKKESFPLTVTSAQKNPTAFYLCASSRSGNTEAFFGQGTRLTVV.

This chain connects TRBV19 to TRBJ2-1, with D unclear. Per germline, CDR1 LNHDA and CDR2 SQIVND (reference sequence). The CDR3 runs to 15 residues. V was shortened by 11 bases and J by 0 bases, with 17 bases between the two germline ends. The CDR3 protein is CAAKPTGYSYNEQFF. CDR3 sequence (DNA): TGTGCCGCGAAACCTACGGGTTACTCCTACAATGAGCAGTTCTTC.